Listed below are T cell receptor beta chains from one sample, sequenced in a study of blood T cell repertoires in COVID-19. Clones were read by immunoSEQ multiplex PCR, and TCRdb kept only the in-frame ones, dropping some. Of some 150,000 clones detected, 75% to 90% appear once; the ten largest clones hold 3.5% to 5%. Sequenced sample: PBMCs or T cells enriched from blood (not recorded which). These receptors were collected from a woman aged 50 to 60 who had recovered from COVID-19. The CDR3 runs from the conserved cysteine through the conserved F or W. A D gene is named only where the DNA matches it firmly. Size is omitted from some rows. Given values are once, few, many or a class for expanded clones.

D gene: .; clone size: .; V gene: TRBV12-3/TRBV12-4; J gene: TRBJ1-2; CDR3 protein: CASSSQGVYGYTF; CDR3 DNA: TGTGCCAGCAGCTCCCAGGGTGTCTATGGCTACACCTTC
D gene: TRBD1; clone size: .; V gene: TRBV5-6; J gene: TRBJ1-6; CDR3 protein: CASSLLGQGRSPLHF; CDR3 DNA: TGTGCCAGCAGCTTGCTGGGACAGGGTCGCTCACCCCTCCACTTT
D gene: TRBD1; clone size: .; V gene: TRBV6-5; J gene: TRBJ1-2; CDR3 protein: CASRGDRVNGYTF; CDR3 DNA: TGTGCCAGCAGGGGGGACAGGGTCAATGGCTACACCTTC
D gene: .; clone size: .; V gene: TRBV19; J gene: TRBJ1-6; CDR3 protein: CASSIPPRGTLHF; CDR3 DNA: TGTGCCAGTAGTATTCCCCCTCGGGGAACCCTCCACTTT
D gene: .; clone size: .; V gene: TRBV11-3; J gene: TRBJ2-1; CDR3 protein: CASSWAIGKQFF; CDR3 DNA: TGTGCCAGCAGCTGGGCTATAGGCAAGCAGTTCTTC
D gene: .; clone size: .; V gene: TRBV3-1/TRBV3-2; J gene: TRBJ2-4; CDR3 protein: CASSPLEGVAKNIQYF; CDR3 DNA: TGTGCCAGCAGCCCCCTAGAGGGCGTCGCCAAAAACATTCAGTACTTC
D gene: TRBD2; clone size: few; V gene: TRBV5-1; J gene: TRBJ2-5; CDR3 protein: CASSDKGLAHLRETQYF; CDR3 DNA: TGCGCCAGCAGCGACAAGGGACTAGCTCATCTACGGGAGACCCAGTACTTC
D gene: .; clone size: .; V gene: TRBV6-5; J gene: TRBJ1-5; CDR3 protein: CASSYSPVNSNQPQHF; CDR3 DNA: TGTGCCAGCAGTTACTCGCCGGTTAATAGCAATCAGCCCCAGCATTTT
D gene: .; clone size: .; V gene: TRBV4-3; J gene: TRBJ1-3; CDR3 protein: CASSQGSGAGNTIYF; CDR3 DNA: TGCGCCAGCAGCCAAGGGTCAGGGGCCGGAAACACCATATATTTT
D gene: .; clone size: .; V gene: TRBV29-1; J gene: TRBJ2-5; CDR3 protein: CSVVGGQETQYF; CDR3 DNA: TGCAGCGTTGTCGGAGGGCAAGAGACCCAGTACTTC
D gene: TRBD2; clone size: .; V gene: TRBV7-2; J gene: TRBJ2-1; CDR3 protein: CASNPSGGAYNEQFF; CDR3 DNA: TGTGCCAGCAACCCGAGCGGGGGGGCGTACAATGAGCAGTTCTTC
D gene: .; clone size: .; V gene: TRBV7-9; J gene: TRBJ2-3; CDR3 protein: CASSSSGIDTQYF; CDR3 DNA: TGTGCCAGCAGCTCCTCGGGGATCGATACGCAGTATTTT
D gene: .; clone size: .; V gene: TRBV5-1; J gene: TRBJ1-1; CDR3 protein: CASSLGGYSEAFF; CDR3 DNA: TGCGCCAGCAGCTTGGGAGGGTACTCTGAAGCTTTCTTT
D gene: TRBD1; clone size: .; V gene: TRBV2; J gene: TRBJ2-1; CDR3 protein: CASSRDRGYNEQFF; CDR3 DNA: TGTGCCAGCAGCCGGGACAGGGGTTACAATGAGCAGTTCTTC
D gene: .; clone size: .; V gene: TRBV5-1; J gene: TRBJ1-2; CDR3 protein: CASSSGQTRYGYTF; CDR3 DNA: TGCGCCAGCAGCTCCGGACAGACCCGCTATGGCTACACCTTC
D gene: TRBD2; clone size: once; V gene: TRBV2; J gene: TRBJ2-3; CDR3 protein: CASSDLVAGVTDTQYF; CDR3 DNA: TGTGCCAGCAGTGATCTGGTAGCGGGAGTCACAGATACGCAGTATTTT
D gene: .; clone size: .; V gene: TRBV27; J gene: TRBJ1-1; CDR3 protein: CASSLSGTWAEAFF; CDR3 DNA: TGTGCCAGCAGTTTATCTGGGACATGGGCTGAAGCTTTCTTT
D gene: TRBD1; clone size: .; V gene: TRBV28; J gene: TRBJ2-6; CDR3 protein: CASSGQGSGANVLTF; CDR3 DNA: TGTGCCAGTTCCGGACAGGGGTCCGGGGCCAACGTCCTGACTTTC
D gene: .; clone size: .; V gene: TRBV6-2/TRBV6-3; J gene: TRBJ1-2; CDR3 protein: CASSPGLNYGYTF; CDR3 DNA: TGTGCCAGCAGCCCGGGGCTCAACTATGGCTACACCTTC
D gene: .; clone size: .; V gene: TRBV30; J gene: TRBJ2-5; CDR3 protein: CAWSVLELGGTQYF; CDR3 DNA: TGTGCCTGGAGTGTACTGGAACTAGGAGGGACCCAGTACTTC
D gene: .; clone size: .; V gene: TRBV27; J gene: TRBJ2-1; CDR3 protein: CASSPHPGDYYNEQFF; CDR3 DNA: TGTGCCAGCAGCCCCCATCCGGGAGATTACTACAATGAGCAGTTCTTC
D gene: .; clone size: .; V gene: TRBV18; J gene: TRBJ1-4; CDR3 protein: CASSSSQGTNEKLFF; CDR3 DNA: TGTGCCAGCTCATCATCACAGGGTACTAATGAAAAACTGTTTTTT
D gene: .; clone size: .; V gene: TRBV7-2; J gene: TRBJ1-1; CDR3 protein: CASSVPGVNTEAFF; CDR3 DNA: TGTGCCAGCAGCGTACCCGGGGTTAACACTGAAGCTTTCTTT
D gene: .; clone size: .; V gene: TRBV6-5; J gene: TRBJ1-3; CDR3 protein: CASHFRGAGGNTIYF; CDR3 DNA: TGTGCCAGCCACTTCAGGGGCGCAGGGGGAAACACCATATATTTT
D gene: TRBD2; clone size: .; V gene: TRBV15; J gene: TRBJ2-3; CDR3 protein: CATSREYAGDSTDTQYF; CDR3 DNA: TGTGCCACCAGCAGAGAATACGCGGGGGACTCCACAGATACGCAGTATTTT
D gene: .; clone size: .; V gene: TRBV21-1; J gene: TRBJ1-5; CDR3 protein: CASSFGQRSNQPQHF; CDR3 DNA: TGTGCCAGCAGCTTTGGACAGCGTAGCAATCAGCCCCAGCATTTT
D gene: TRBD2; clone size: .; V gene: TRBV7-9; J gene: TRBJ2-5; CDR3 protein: CASSPDPGLAGAETQYF; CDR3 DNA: TGTGCCAGCAGCCCAGACCCGGGACTAGCGGGAGCAGAGACCCAGTACTTC
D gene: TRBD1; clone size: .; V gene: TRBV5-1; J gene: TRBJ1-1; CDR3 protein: CASSFRQGRDTEAFF; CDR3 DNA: TGCGCCAGCAGCTTCCGACAGGGAAGGGACACTGAAGCTTTCTTT
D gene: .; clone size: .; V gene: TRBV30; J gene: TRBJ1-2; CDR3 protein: CAWSEGNGGRGRRNGYTF; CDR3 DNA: TGTGCCTGGAGTGAGGGAAATGGGGGCAGGGGCAGGAGGAATGGCTACACCTTC
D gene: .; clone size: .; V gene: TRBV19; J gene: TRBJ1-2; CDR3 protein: CASSTQVEHYGYTF; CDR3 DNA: TGTGCCAGTAGTACCCAAGTGGAGCACTATGGCTACACCTTC
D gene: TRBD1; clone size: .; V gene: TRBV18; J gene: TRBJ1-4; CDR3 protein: CASSPFGQDNEKLFF; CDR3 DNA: TGTGCCAGCTCACCCTTTGGACAGGATAATGAAAAACTGTTTTTT
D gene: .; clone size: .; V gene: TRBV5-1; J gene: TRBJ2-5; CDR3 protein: CASSLMGGARETQYF; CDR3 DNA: TGCGCCAGCAGCTTGATGGGGGGGGCGCGAGAGACCCAGTACTTC
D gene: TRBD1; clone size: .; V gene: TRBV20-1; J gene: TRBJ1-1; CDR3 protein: CLIAQGTEAFF; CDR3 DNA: TGCTTGATCGCACAGGGGACTGAAGCTTTCTTT
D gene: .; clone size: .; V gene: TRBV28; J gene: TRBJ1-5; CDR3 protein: CASSFQGLSIPIYSNQPQHF; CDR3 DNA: TGTGCCAGCAGTTTCCAGGGGCTTAGTATTCCCATATATAGCAATCAGCCCCAGCATTTT
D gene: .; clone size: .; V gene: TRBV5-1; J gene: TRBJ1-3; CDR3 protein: CASRDESAGNTIYF; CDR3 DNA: TGCGCCAGCAGGGATGAGAGCGCTGGAAACACCATATATTTT
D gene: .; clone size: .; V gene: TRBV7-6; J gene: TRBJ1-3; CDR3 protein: CASSLDLQGHSGNTIYF; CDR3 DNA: TGTGCCAGCAGCTTAGACTTGCAGGGCCACTCTGGAAACACCATATATTTT
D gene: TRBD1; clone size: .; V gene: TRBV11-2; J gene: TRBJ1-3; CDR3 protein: CASSTRTGGFGNTIYF; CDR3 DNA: TGTGCCAGCAGCACCCGGACAGGGGGTTTTGGAAACACCATATATTTT
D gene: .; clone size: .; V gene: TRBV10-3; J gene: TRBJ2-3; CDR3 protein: CAIGSSPDTQYF; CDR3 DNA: TGTGCCATCGGGAGTTCCCCAGATACGCAGTATTTT
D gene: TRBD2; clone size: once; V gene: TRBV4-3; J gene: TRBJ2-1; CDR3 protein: CASSQEPAGVTYNEQFF; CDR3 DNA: TGCGCCAGCAGCCAAGAACCAGCGGGAGTGACCTACAATGAGCAGTTCTTC
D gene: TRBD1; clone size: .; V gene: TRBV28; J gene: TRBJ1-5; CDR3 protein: CASSLDRNQPQHF; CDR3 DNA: TGTGCCAGCAGCTTGGACAGGAATCAGCCCCAGCATTTT
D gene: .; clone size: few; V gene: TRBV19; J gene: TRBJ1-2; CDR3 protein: CASSLLQGNPHYTF; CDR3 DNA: TGTGCCAGTAGTCTATTACAGGGAAACCCACACTACACCTTC
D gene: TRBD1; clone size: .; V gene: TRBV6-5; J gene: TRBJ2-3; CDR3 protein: CASSSRTGPLTDTQYF; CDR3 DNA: TGTGCCAGCAGTTCCCGGACAGGGCCTCTCACAGATACGCAGTATTTT
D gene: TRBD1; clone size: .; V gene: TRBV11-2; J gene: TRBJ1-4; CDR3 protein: CASSLRGQGVINEKLFF; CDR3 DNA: TGTGCCAGCAGCTTAAGGGGCCAGGGGGTGATTAATGAAAAACTGTTTTTT
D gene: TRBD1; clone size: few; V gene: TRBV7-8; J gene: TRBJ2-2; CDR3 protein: CASSYDRAGSGELFF; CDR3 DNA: TGTGCCAGCAGCTATGACAGGGCTGGATCCGGGGAGCTGTTTTTT
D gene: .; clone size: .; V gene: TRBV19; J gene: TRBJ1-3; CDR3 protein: CASSPTYSDTIYF; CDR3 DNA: TGTGCCAGTAGTCCGACTTACTCGGACACCATATATTTT
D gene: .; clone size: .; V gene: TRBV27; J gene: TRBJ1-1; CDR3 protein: CASSSTGPGAFF; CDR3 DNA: TGTGCCAGCTCCTCGACAGGACCTGGGGCTTTCTTT
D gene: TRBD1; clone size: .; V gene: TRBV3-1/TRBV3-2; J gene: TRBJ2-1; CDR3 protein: CASSQDWTGVGGEQFF; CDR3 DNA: TGTGCCAGCAGCCAAGATTGGACAGGGGTAGGGGGTGAGCAGTTCTTC
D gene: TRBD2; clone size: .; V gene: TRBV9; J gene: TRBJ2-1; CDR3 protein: CASSVGSSGIPGEQFF; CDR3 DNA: TGTGCCAGCAGCGTAGGGAGTAGCGGGATTCCGGGTGAGCAGTTCTTC
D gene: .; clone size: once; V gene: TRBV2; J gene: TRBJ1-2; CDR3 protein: CASSVGGGANYGYTF; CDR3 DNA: TGTGCCAGCAGTGTAGGCGGGGGCGCCAACTATGGCTACACCTTC
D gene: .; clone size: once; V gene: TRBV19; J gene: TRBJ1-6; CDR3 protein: CGCGHSSYNSPLHF; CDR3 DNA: TGTGGGTGCGGGCACAGCTCCTATAATTCACCCCTCCACTTT
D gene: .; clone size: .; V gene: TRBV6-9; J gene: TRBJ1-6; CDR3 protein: CASSSSSPLHF; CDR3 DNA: TGTGCCAGCAGTTCCAGTTCACCCCTCCACTTT
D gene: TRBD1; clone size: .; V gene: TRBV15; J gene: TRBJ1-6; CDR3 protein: CATSRGTGGNSPLHF; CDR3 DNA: TGTGCCACCAGCAGAGGGACAGGGGGTAATTCACCCCTCCACTTT
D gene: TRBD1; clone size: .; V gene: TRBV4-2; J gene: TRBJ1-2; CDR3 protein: CASAIQGENYGYTF; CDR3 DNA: TGTGCCAGCGCAATCCAGGGGGAGAACTATGGCTACACCTTC
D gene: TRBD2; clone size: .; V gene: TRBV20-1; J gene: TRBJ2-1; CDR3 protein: CSASPHSSGGEQFF; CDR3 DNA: TGCAGTGCTAGTCCCCATTCTAGCGGAGGTGAGCAGTTCTTC
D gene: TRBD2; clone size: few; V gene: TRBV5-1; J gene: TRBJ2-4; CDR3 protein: CASSPSSGSDIQYF; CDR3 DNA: TGCGCCAGCTCCCCGTCGAGCGGGAGTGACATTCAGTACTTC
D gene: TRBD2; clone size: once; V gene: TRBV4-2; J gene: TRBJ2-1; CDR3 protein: CASSPSLRIGGGYNEQFF; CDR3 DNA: TGTGCCAGCAGCCCGTCGTTAAGGATAGGCGGGGGTTACAATGAGCAGTTCTTC
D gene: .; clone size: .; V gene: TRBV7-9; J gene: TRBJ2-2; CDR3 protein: CASSSFRGAVF; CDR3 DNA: TGTGCCAGCAGCTCCTTTCGGGGAGCTGTTTTT
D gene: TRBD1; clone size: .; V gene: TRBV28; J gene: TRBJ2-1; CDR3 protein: CASGLKGQENEQFF; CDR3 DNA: TGTGCCAGCGGCCTAAAGGGACAGGAGAATGAGCAGTTCTTC